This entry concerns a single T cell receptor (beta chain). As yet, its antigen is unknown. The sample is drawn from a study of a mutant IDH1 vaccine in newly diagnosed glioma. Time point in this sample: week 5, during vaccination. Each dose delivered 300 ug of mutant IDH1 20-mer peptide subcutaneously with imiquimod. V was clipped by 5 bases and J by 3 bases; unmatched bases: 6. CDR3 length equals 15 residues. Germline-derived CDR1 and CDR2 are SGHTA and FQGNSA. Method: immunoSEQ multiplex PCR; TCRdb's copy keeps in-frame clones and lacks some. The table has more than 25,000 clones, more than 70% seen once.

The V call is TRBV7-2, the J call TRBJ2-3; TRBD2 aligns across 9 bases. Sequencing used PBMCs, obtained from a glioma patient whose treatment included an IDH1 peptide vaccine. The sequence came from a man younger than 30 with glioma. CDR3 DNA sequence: TGTGCCAGCAGCCTAGGGACTAGCCAGACAGATACGCAGTATTTT. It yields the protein CASSLGTSQTDTQYF.